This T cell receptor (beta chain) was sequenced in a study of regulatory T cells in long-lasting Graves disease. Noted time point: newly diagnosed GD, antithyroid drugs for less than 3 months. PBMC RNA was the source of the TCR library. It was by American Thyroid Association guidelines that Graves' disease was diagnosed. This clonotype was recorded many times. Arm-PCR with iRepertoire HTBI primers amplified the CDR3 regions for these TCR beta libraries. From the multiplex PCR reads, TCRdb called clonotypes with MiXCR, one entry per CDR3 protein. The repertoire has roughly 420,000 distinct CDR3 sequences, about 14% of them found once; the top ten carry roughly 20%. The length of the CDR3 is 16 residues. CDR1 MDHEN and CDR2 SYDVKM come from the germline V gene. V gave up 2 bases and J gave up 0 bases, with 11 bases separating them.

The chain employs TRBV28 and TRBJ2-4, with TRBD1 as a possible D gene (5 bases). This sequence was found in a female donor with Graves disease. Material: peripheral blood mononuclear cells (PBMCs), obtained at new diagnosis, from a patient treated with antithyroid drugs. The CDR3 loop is CASSLVGRGAKNIQYF. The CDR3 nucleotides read TGTGCCAGCAGTTTAGTGGGGCGCGGAGCCAAAAACATTCAGTACTTC.